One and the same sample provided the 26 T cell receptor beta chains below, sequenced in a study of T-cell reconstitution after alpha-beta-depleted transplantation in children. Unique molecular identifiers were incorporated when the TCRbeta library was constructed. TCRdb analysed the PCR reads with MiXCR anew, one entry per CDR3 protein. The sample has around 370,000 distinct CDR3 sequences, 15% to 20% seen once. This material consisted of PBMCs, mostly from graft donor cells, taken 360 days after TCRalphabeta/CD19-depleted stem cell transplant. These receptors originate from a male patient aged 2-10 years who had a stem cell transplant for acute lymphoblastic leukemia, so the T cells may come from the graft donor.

The CDR3 reads CASSQERGTHFAFF. Here the CDR3 DNA reads TGTGCCAGCAGCCAAGAGAGGGGGACCCATTTCGCTTTCTTT. J is TRBJ1-1 and V is TRBV2; possible D gene TRBD1, 6 bases. Trimming removed 6 bases at V and 11 bases at J, with 22 bases between. Per the germline V gene, CDR1 is SNHLY and CDR2 is FYNNEI. The CDR3 contains 14 residues.

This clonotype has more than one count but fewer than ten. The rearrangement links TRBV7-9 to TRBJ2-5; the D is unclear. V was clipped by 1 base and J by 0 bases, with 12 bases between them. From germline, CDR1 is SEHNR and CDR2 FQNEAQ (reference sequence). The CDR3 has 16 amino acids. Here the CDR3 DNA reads TGTGCCAGCAGCTTAGTATGGCGGTCCTACCAAGAGACCCAGTACTTC. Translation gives CASSLVWRSYQETQYF.

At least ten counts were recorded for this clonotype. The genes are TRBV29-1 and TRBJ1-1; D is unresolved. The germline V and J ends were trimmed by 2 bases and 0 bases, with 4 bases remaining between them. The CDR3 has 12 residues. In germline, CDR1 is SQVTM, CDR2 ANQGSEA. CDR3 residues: CSVELMNTEAFF. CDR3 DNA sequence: TGCAGCGTTGAACTCATGAACACTGAAGCTTTCTTT.

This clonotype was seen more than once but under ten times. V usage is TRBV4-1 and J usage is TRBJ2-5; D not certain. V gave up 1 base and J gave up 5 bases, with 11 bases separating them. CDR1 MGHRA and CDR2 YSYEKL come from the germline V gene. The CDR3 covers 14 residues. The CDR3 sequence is CASSQGRPRETQYF. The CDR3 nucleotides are TGCGCCAGCAGCCAAGGCAGGCCGCGCGAGACCCAGTACTTC.

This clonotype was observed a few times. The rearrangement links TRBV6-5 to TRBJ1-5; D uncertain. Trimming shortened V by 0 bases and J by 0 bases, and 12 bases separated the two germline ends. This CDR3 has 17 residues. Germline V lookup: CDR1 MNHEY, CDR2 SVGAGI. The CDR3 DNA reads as TGTGCCAGCAGTTACTCGAGCGGCCAGTATAGCAATCAGCCCCAGCATTTT. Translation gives CASSYSSGQYSNQPQHF.

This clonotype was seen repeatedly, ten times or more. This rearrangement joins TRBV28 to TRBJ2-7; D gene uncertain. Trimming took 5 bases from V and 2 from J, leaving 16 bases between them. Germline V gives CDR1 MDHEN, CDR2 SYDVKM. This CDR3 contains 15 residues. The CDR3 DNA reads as TGTGCCAGCAGTCCCCTACTGTTGCAGCCCTACGAGCAGTACTTC. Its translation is CASSPLLLQPYEQYF.

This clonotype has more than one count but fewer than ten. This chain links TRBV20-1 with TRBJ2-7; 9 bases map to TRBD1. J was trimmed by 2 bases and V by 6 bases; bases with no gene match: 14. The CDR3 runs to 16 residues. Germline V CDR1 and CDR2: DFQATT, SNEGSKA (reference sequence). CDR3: CSASDRGLGGAYEQYF. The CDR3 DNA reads TGCAGTGCATCAGACAGGGGGTTAGGAGGAGCCTACGAGCAGTACTTC.

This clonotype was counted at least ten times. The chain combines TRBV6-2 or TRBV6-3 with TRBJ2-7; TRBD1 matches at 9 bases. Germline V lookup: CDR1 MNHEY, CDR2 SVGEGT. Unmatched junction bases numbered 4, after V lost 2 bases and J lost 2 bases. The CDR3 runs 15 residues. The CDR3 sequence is CASSYPWTGAYEQYF. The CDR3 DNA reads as TGTGCCAGCAGTTACCCGTGGACAGGGGCCTACGAGCAGTACTTC.

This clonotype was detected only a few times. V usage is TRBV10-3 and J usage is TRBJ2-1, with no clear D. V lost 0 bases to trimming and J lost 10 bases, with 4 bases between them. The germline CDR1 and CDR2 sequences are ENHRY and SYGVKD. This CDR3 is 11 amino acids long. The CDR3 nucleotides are TGTGCCATCAGTGAGTCATACGAGCAGTTCTTC. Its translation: CAISESYEQFF.

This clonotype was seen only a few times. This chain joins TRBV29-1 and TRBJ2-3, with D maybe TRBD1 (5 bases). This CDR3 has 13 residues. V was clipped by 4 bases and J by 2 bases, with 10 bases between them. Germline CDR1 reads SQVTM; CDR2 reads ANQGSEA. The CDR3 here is CSVVVGATDTQYF. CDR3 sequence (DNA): TGCAGCGTTGTTGTAGGGGCCACAGATACGCAGTATTTT.

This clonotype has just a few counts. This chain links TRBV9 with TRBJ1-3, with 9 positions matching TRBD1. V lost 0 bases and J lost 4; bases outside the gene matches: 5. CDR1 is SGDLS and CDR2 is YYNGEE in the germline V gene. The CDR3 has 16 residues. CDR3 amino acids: CASSVDGTGSGNTIYF. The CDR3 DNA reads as TGTGCCAGCAGCGTAGACGGGACAGGGTCCGGAAACACCATATATTTT. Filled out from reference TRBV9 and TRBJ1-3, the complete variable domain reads DSGVTQTPKHLITATGQRVTLRCSPRSGDLSVYWYQQSLDQGLQFLIQYYNGEERAKGNILERFSAQQFPDLHSELNLSSLELGDSALYFCASSVDGTGSGNTIYFGEGSWLTVV.

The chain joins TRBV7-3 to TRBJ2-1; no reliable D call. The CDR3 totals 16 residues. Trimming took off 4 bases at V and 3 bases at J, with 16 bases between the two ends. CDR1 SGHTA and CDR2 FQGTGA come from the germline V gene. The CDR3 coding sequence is TGTGCCAGCAGCTCGCGCCCGAATGCCCTCTACAATGAGCAGTTCTTC. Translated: CASSSRPNALYNEQFF.

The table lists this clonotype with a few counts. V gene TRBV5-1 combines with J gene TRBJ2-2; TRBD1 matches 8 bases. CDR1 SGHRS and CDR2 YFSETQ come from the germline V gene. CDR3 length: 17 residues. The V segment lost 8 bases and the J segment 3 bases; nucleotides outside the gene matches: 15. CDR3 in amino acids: CARDRVNSHHYTGELFF. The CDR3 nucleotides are TGCGCCAGGGACAGGGTTAATTCCCACCACTACACCGGGGAGCTGTTTTTT. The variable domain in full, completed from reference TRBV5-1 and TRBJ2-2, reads KAGVTQTPRYLIKTRGQQVTLSCSPISGHRSVSWYQQTPGQGLQFLFEYFSETQRNKGNFPGRFSGRQFSNSRSEMNVSTLELGDSALYLCARDRVNSHHYTGELFFGEGSRLTVL.

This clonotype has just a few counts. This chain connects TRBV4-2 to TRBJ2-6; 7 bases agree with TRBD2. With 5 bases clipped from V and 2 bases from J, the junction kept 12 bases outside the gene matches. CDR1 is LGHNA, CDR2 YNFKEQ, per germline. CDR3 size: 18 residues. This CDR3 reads CASSTRLAFYPGANVLTF. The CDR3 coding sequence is TGTGCCAGCAGCACGCGACTAGCATTCTACCCTGGGGCCAACGTCCTGACTTTC.

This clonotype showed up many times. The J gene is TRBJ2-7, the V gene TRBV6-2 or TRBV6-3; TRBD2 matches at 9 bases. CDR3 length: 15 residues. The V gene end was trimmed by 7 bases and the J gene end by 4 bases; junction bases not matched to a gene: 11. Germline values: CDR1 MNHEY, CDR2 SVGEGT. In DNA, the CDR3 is TGTGCCAGCATCGGTGGGGCTAGCGGGGAATACGAGCAGTACTTC. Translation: CASIGGASGEYEQYF.

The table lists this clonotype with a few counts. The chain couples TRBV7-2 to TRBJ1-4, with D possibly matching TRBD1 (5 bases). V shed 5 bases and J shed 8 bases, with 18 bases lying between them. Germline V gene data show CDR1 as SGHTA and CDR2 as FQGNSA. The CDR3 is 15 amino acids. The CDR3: CASSPSGIRGEKLFF. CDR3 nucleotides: TGTGCCAGCAGCCCCTCAGGCATCCGGGGGGAAAAACTGTTTTTT.

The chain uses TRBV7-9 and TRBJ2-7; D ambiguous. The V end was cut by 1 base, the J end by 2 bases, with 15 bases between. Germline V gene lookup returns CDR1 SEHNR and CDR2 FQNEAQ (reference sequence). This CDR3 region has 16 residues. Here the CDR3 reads CASSLVLGRVAYEQYF. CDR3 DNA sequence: TGTGCCAGCAGCTTAGTCCTGGGTAGGGTAGCCTACGAGCAGTACTTC.

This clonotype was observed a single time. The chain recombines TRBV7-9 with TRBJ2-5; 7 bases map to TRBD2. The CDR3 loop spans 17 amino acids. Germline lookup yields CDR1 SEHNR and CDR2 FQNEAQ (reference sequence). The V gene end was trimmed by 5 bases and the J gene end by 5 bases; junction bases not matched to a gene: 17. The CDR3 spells CASSLPVGLAVGETQYF. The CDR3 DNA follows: TGTGCCAGCAGCCTGCCCGTCGGGCTAGCGGTGGGTGAGACCCAGTACTTC.

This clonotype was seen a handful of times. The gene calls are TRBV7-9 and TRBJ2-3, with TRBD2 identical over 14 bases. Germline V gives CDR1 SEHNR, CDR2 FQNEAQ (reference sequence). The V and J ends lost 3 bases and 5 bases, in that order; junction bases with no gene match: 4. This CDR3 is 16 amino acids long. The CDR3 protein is CASSLTSGGVRDTQYF. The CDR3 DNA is TGTGCCAGCAGCTTGACTAGCGGGGGGGTAAGAGATACGCAGTATTTT.

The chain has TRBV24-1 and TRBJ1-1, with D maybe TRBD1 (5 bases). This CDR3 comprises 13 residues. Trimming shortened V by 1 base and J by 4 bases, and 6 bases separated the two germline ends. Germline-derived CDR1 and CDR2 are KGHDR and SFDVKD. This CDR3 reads CATSDLRGTEAFF. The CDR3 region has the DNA TGTGCCACCAGTGATTTAAGGGGCACTGAAGCTTTCTTT.

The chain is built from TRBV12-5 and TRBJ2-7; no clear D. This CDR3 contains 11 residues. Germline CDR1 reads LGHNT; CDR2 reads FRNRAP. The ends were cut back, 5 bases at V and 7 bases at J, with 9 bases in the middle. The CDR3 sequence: CASGTPWEQYF. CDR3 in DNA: TGTGCTAGTGGTACCCCCTGGGAGCAGTACTTC.

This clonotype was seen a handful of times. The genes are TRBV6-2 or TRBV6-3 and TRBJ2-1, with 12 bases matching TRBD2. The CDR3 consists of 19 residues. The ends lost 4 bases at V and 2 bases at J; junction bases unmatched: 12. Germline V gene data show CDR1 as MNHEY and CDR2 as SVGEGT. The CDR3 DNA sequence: TGTGCCAGCAGTTGGTTGACTAGCGGGGGTAGGGTAACCTACAATGAGCAGTTCTTC. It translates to CASSWLTSGGRVTYNEQFF.

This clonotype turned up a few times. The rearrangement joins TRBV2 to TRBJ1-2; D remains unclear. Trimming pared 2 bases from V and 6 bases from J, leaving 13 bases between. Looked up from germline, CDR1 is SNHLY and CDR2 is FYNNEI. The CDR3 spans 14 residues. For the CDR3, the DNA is TGTGCCAGCAGTGAACGGTGGGCAGGAGATGGCTACACCTTC. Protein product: CASSERWAGDGYTF.

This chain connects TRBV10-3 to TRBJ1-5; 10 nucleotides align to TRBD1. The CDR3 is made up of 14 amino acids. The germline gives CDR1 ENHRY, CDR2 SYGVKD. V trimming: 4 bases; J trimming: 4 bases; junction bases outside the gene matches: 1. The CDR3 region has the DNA TGTGCCATCAGTGGGACAGGGGGAAATCAGCCCCAGCATTTT. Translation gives CAISGTGGNQPQHF.

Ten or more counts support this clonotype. The CDR3 sequence is CASSFGASNQPQHF. CDR3 DNA sequence: TGTGCCAGCAGTTTCGGAGCTAGCAATCAGCCCCAGCATTTT. The chain carries TRBV12-3 or TRBV12-4 and TRBJ1-5; no clear D. The V end lost 3 bases, the J end lost 0 bases, and 6 bases lay between the germline ends. CDR3 length: 14 amino acids.

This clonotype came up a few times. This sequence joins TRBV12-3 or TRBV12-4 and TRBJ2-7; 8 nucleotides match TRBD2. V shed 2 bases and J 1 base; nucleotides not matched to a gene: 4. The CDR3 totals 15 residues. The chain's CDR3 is CASSLRASGSYEQYF. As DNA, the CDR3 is TGTGCCAGCAGTTTAAGGGCTAGCGGGTCCTACGAGCAGTACTTC.